This entry lists 19 T cell receptor beta chains sequenced from one sample in a study of blood T cell repertoires in COVID-19. Method: immunoSEQ multiplex PCR; TCRdb's copy keeps in-frame clones and lacks some. The sample holds 63,000 or so clones, approximately 78% seen once. Sequenced input: peripheral blood. The receptors originated from a human donor in a cohort sampled during active COVID-19.

The genes are TRBV24-1 and TRBJ2-3, with TRBD1 as a possible D gene (5 bases). Germline CDR1 reads KGHDR; CDR2 reads SFDVKD. Trimming stripped 5 bases from V and 1 base from J, with 18 bases between. This CDR3 region has 17 residues. The CDR3 region has the DNA TGTGCCACCAGTGGTGACCCTAGAAGGGGCGGCACAGATACGCAGTATTTT. Encoded protein: CATSGDPRRGGTDTQYF.

The V call is TRBV28, the J call TRBJ2-1; the match to TRBD1 covers 9 bases. Germline assignment: CDR1 MDHEN and CDR2 SYDVKM. Losses at the gene ends were 3 bases for V and 4 bases for J; bases not matched to a gene: 7. The CDR3 has 16 residues. The CDR3 region has the DNA TGTGCCAGCAGTTTGGGCTACAGGGGGCGATACAATGAGCAGTTCTTC. It codes for CASSLGYRGRYNEQFF.

The chain carries TRBV5-1 and TRBJ1-1, with TRBD1 identical over 7 bases. J gave up 4 bases and V 3 bases, and 9 bases lay outside the gene matches. Germline values: CDR1 SGHRS, CDR2 YFSETQ. The CDR3 is 15 amino acids. Written as DNA, the CDR3 is TGCGCCAGCAGCTCCACGGGACAGCGAATCACTGAAGCTTTCTTT. It translates to CASSSTGQRITEAFF.

This clone has a single count. The chain combines TRBV27 with TRBJ1-6; TRBD1 aligns across 9 bases. The CDR3 has 15 residues. Germline lookup yields CDR1 MNHEY and CDR2 SMNVEV (reference sequence). V lost 4 bases to trimming and J lost 7 bases; unmatched junction nucleotides: 5. CDR3 in amino acids: CASSSRGQGNSPLHF. The CDR3, as DNA: TGTGCCAGCAGTTCCAGAGGACAGGGGAATTCACCCCTCCACTTT.

This clone was counted only a few times. The chain couples TRBV2 to TRBJ2-5; 7 positions match TRBD1. The germline CDR1 and CDR2 sequences are SNHLY and FYNNEI. This CDR3 is 13 amino acids long. The J segment lost 2 bases and the V segment lost 6 bases, leaving 3 bases of the junction unmatched. The CDR3 DNA is TGTGCCAGCAGACGGGACAGACAAGAGACCCAGTACTTC. Translating gives CASRRDRQETQYF.

The chain is built from TRBV5-1 and TRBJ2-7; 8 bases match TRBD1. V was pared by 2 bases and J by 5 bases, with 6 bases of the junction left unmatched. Germline CDR1 reads SGHRS; CDR2 reads YFSETQ. The CDR3 is 14 amino acids. The CDR3 here is CASSLDGQGNEQYF. In DNA form, the CDR3 reads TGCGCCAGCAGCTTAGACGGACAGGGCAACGAGCAGTACTTC.

The genes are TRBV5-1 and TRBJ2-2; TRBD2 might be the D (5 bases). Between the trimmed V and J ends, which lost 4 bases and 0 bases, there was a span of 13 bases. Germline V gene sequence: CDR1 SGHRS, CDR2 YFSETQ. This CDR3 contains 16 residues. CDR3 residues: CASSLGSLANTGELFF. The CDR3 region has the DNA TGCGCCAGCAGCCTCGGTTCACTAGCGAACACCGGGGAGCTGTTTTTT.

Worth noting for this clone: Distinct nucleotide sequences in the sample also encode this CDR3. The J gene is TRBJ1-2, the V gene TRBV6-5; maybe TRBD1 (6 bases). Trimming stripped 5 bases from V and 0 bases from J, with 10 bases between. Germline CDR1 and CDR2: MNHEY and SVGAGI. The CDR3 runs to 14 residues. CDR3 nucleotides: TGTGCCAGCAGTAGACAGGCTACTAACTATGGCTACACCTTC. Translation: CASSRQATNYGYTF.

This clone was seen only once. The rearrangement joins TRBV19 to TRBJ2-7; possible D gene TRBD1, 6 bases. The CDR3 is 13 amino acids. Trimming removed 6 bases at V and 0 bases at J, with 9 bases between. The V gene's germline CDR1 is LNHDA and CDR2 SQIVND (reference sequence). CDR3 in amino acids: CASSDRLSYEQYF. CDR3 nucleotide sequence: TGTGCCAGTAGCGACAGGCTCTCCTACGAGCAGTACTTC.

The rearrangement links TRBV7-8 to TRBJ2-2; 9 bases align to TRBD2. Trimming removed 7 bases from V and 7 bases from J; junction bases left unmatched: 10. The CDR3 has 15 amino acids. The germline gives CDR1 SGHVS, CDR2 FQNEAQ. The CDR3 DNA follows: TGTGCCAGCACCTCTGGGACTAGCAGAGGCGGGGAGCTGTTTTTT. This sequence encodes CASTSGTSRGGELFF.

The J gene is TRBJ2-5, the V gene TRBV19, with 7 bases matching TRBD2. This CDR3 comprises 14 residues. Trimming took 3 bases from V and 4 from J; bases not matched to a gene: 5. Germline-derived CDR1 and CDR2 are LNHDA and SQIVND (reference sequence). For the CDR3, the DNA is TGTGCCAGTAGTATTTTGGGAGGGCGAGAGACCCAGTACTTC. Translation: CASSILGGRETQYF.

The chain employs TRBV10-2 and TRBJ2-1; weak D call: TRBD1 (6 bases). V dropped 2 bases and J dropped 4 bases, with 12 bases sitting between them. CDR3 length equals 15 residues. Per the germline V gene, CDR1 is WSHSY and CDR2 is SAAADI. The CDR3 spells CASSETGSLYNEQFF. The CDR3 DNA reads TGCGCCAGCAGTGAGACAGGGTCTTTGTACAATGAGCAGTTCTTC.

V is TRBV5-1 and J is TRBJ2-3; 8 positions agree with TRBD2. V dropped 0 bases and J dropped 2; count of bases not matched to a gene: 5. Germline V lookup: CDR1 SGHRS, CDR2 YFSETQ. This CDR3 region has 16 residues. The CDR3 is CASSLGGRSYTDTQYF. As DNA, the CDR3 is TGCGCCAGCAGCTTGGGCGGGAGGAGTTACACAGATACGCAGTATTTT.

The rearrangement links TRBV15 to TRBJ2-7, with D possibly TRBD2 on 5 matching bases. The CDR3 is 13 residues long. Trimming removed 5 bases at V and 5 bases at J, with 13 bases between. The germline CDR1 and CDR2 sequences are LNHNV and YYDKDF (reference sequence). The CDR3 is CATSGWEPDEQYF. CDR3 coding DNA: TGTGCCACCAGCGGGTGGGAGCCGGACGAGCAGTACTTC.

The chain has TRBV5-1 and TRBJ2-2, with D perhaps matching TRBD2 (6 bases). Germline loops: CDR1 SGHRS, CDR2 YFSETQ. This CDR3 region has 17 residues. The V end was cut by 0 bases, the J end by 4 bases, with 16 bases between. CDR3 sequence reads: CASSLGRRVEGTGELFF. The DNA for the CDR3 is TGCGCCAGCAGCTTGGGCAGGCGAGTGGAGGGCACCGGGGAGCTGTTTTTT.

The CDR3 here is CASSLGGMGNTGELFF. The CDR3 DNA reads TGTGCCAGCAGTTTGGGGGGGATGGGGAACACCGGGGAGCTGTTTTTT. V and J are TRBV28 and TRBJ2-2; 7 bases agree with TRBD2. Trimming took 3 bases from V and 1 from J; bases not matched to a gene: 5. Germline V lookup: CDR1 MDHEN, CDR2 SYDVKM. This CDR3 has 16 residues.

The chain has TRBV2 and TRBJ2-7, with TRBD2 matching over 11 bases. This CDR3 contains 15 residues. CDR1 and CDR2 from the germline V gene are SNHLY and FYNNEI. Losses at the gene ends were 7 bases for V and 6 bases for J; bases not matched to a gene: 11. For the CDR3, the DNA is TGTGCCAGCACCCCGAACCTAGCGGGAGGAGCCGAGCAGTACTTC. The encoded protein is CASTPNLAGGAEQYF.

Concerning this clone itself: The same CDR3 arises from other DNA sequences in this sample as well. This chain uses TRBV30 with TRBJ2-7; 7 nucleotides line up with TRBD2. The CDR3 length is 13 residues. V lost 0 bases, J lost 3 bases, and 2 bases stayed unmatched. The germline gives CDR1 GTSNPN, CDR2 SVGIG (reference sequence). DNA of the CDR3: TGTGCCTGGAGTGTCGGCGGGAGCTACGAGCAGTACTTC. Translated: CAWSVGGSYEQYF. The full variable domain, with the rest looked up from reference TRBV30 and TRBJ2-7, is SQTIHQWPATLVQPVGSPLSLECTVEGTSNPNLYWYRQAAGRGLQLLFYSVGIGQISSEVPQNLSASRPQDRQFILSSKKLLLSDSGFYLCAWSVGGSYEQYFGPGTRLTVT.

J is TRBJ2-1 and V is TRBV2; D is ambiguous. CDR1 and CDR2 (germline): SNHLY, FYNNEI. This CDR3 comprises 15 residues. Trimming took 5 bases from V and 5 from J, leaving 16 bases between them. CDR3 amino acids: CASSFSRKDHNEQFF. CDR3 DNA sequence: TGTGCCAGCAGTTTTTCTAGAAAAGATCACAATGAGCAGTTCTTC.